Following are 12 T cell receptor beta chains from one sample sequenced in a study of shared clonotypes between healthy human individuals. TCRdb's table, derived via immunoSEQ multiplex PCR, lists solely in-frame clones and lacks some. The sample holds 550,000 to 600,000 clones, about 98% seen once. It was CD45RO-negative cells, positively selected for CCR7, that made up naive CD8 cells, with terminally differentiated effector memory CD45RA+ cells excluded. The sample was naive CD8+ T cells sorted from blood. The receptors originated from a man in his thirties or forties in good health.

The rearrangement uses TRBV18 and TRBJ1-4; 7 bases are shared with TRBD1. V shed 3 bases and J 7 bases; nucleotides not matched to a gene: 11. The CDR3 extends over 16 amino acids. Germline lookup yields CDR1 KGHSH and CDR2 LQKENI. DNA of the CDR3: TGTGCCAGCTCACCTCCCGGGGAGGGGGCCTTTGAAAAACTGTTTTTT. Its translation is CASSPPGEGAFEKLFF.

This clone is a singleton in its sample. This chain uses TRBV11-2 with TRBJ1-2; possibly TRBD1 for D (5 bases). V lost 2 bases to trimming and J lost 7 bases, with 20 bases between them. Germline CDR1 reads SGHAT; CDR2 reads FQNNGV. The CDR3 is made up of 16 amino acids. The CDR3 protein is CASSLFGGGRLRGYTF. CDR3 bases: TGTGCCAGCAGCTTATTCGGGGGAGGCCGACTGCGTGGCTACACCTTC.

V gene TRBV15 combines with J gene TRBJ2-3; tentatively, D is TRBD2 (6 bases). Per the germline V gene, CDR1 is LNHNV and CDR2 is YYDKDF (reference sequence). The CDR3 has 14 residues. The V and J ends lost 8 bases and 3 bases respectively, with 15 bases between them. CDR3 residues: CATGGITATDTQYF. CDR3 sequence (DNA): TGTGCCACCGGAGGGATCACGGCAACAGATACGCAGTATTTT.

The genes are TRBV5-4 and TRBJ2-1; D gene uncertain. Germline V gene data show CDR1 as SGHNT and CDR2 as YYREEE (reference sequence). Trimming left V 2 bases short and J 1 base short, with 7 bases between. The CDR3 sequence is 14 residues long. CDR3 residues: CASSFGVSYNEQFF. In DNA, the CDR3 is TGTGCCAGCAGCTTTGGGGTTTCCTACAATGAGCAGTTCTTC.

The CDR3 DNA reads TGTGCCAGCAGCTTGTTCAGAGCTTCCTACGAGCAGTACTTC. As protein: CASSLFRASYEQYF. The J gene is TRBJ2-7, the V gene TRBV5-5; no definite D call. Deletions cut 1 base from V and 1 base from J, with 9 bases between. This CDR3 comprises 14 residues. Germline CDR1 SGHKS, CDR2 YYEKEE (reference sequence).

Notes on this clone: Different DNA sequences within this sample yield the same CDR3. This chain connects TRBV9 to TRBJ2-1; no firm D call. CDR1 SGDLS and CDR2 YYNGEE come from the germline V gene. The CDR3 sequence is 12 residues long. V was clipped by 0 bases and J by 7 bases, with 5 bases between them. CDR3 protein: CASSVEGNEQFF. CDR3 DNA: TGTGCCAGCAGCGTAGAAGGAAATGAGCAGTTCTTC. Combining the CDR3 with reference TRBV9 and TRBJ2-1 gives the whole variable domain DSGVTQTPKHLITATGQRVTLRCSPRSGDLSVYWYQQSLDQGLQFLIQYYNGEERAKGNILERFSAQQFPDLHSELNLSSLELGDSALYFCASSVEGNEQFFGPGTRLTVL.

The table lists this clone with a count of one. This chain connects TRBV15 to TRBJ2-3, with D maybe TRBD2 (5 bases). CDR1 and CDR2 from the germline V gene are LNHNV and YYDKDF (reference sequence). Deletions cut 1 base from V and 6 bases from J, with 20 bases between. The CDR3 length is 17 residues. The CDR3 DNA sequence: TGTGCCACCAGCAGAGTCTCTAGCACTACCTCCGAGGATACGCAGTATTTT. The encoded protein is CATSRVSSTTSEDTQYF.

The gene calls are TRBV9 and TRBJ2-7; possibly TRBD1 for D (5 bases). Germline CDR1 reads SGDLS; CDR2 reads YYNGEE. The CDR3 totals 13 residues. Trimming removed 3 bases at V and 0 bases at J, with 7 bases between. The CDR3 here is CASSGQNSYEQYF. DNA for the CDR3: TGTGCCAGCAGCGGACAGAACTCCTACGAGCAGTACTTC.

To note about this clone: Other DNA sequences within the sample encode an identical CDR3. CDR3: CASSYSISYEQYF. CDR3 bases: TGTGCCAGCAGTTACTCTATCTCCTACGAGCAGTACTTC. The chain uses TRBV6-5 and TRBJ2-7; D is ambiguous. Germline assignment: CDR1 MNHEY and CDR2 SVGAGI. Trimming removed 0 bases from V and 0 bases from J, with 3 bases in between. The CDR3 loop spans 13 amino acids.

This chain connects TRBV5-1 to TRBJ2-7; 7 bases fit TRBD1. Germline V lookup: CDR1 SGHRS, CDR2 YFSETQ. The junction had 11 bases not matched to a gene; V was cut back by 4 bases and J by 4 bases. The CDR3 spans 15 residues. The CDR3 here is CASSPSGGRQYEQYF. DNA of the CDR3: TGCGCCAGCAGCCCCTCAGGGGGAAGACAGTACGAGCAGTACTTC.

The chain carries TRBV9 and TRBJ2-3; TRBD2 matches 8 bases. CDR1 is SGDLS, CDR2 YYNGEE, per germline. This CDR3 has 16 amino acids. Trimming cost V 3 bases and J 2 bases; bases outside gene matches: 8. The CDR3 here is CASSAEAGANTDTQYF. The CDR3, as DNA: TGTGCCAGCAGCGCCGAAGCGGGAGCCAACACAGATACGCAGTATTTT.

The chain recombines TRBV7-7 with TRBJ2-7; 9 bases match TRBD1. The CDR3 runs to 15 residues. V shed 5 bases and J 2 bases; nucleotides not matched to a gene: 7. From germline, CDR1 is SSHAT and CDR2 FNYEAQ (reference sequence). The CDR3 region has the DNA TGTGCCAGCAGCCCTGGGACAGGGCCAACCTACGAGCAGTACTTC. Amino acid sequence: CASSPGTGPTYEQYF.